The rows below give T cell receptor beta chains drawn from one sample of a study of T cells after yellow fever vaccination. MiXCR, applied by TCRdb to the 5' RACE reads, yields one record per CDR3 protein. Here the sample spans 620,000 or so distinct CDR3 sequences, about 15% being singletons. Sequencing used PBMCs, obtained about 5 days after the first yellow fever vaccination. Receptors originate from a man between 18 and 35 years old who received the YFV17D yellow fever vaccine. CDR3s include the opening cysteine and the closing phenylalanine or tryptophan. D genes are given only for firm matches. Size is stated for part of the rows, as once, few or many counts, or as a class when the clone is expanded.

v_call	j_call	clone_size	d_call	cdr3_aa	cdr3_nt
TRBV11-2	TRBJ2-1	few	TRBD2	CASTPRGGEVHEQFF	TGTGCCAGCACCCCCCGGGGAGGGGAAGTTCATGAGCAGTTCTTC
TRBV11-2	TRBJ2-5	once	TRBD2	CASSRPREWLAGAQETQYF	TGTGCCAGCAGCCGTCCTAGGGAGTGGCTAGCGGGGGCACAAGAGACCCAGTACTTC
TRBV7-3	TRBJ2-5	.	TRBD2	CASSLRPSGVETQYF	TGTGCCAGCAGCCTCCGGCCTAGCGGGGTGGAGACCCAGTACTTC
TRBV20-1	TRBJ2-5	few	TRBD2	CSAVPGLAGGLQETQYF	TGCAGTGCCGTCCCGGGACTAGCGGGGGGCCTCCAAGAGACCCAGTACTTC
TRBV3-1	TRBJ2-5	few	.	CASSPTVQETQYF	TGTGCCAGCAGTCCTACAGTCCAAGAGACCCAGTACTTC
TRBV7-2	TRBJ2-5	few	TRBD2	CASSLTLAGGFGETQYF	TGTGCCAGCAGCTTAACACTAGCGGGGGGGTTTGGAGAGACCCAGTACTTC
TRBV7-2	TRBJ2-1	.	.	CASSPWVSLFF	TGTGCCAGCAGCCCATGGGTATCCCTTTTCTTC
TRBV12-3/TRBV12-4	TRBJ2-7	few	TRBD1	CASSPRTGGPYEQYF	TGTGCCAGCAGTCCACGGACAGGGGGCCCCTACGAGCAGTACTTC
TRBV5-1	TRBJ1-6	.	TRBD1	CASSPGGQGWSPLHF	TGCGCCAGCAGCCCCGGGGGACAGGGTTGGTCACCCCTCCACTTT
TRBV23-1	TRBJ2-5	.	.	CVSSQKQRPAETQYF	TGCGTCAGCAGTCAAAAGCAGCGCCCTGCAGAGACCCAGTACTTC
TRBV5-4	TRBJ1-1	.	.	CASRIATNTEAFF	TGTGCCAGCAGGATTGCGACGAACACTGAAGCTTTCTTT
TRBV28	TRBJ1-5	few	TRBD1	CASSGALGTGDNQPQHF	TGTGCCAGCAGTGGAGCCCTCGGGACAGGGGACAATCAGCCCCAGCATTTT
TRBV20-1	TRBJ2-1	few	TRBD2	CSAITSGGGKQFF	TGCAGTGCTATTACTAGCGGGGGAGGCAAGCAGTTCTTC
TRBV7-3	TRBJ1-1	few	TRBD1	CASSPQGEFTEAFF	TGTGCCAGCAGCCCACAGGGGGAATTCACTGAAGCTTTCTTT
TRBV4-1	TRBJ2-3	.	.	CASSQVLAGTDTQYF	TGCGCCAGCAGCCAAGTGTTAGCGGGCACAGATACGCAGTATTTT
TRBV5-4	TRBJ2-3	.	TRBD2	CASSILAGGPSTDTQYF	TGTGCCAGCAGCATACTAGCGGGGGGGCCCAGCACAGATACGCAGTATTTT
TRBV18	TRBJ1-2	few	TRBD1	CASSPPQTGPYGYTF	TGTGCCAGCTCACCACCCCAGACAGGGCCCTATGGCTACACCTTC
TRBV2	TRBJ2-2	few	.	CASSIPGVTGELFF	TGTGCCAGCAGTATCCCAGGGGTAACCGGGGAGCTGTTTTTT
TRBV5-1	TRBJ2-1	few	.	CASSLAGRVYEQFF	TGCGCCAGCAGCTTGGCCGGACGAGTCTATGAGCAGTTCTTC
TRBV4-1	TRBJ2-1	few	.	CASSRSRLSSRYNEQFF	TGCGCCAGCAGCCGTTCCCGTTTATCATCACGGTACAATGAGCAGTTCTTC
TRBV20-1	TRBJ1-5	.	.	CSAREATQPQHF	TGCAGTGCTAGGGAGGCCACCCAGCCCCAGCATTTT
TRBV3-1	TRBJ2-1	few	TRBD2	CASSQGGLVAKNEQFF	TGTGCCAGCAGCCAAGGGGGACTAGTGGCAAAGAATGAGCAGTTCTTC
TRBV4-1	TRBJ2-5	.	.	CASSQGGGEETQYF	TGCGCCAGCAGCCAAGGGGGCGGGGAAGAGACCCAGTACTTC
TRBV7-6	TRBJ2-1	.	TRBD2	CASSLRGGGSSYNEQFF	TGTGCCAGCAGCTTGCGTGGGGGGGGAAGCTCCTACAATGAGCAGTTCTTC
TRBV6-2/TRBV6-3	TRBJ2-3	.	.	CASSYRNTDTQYF	TGTGCCAGCAGTTACCGGAACACAGATACGCAGTATTTT
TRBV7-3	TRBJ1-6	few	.	CASSARGQYSYNSPLHF	TGTGCCAGCAGCGCCCGGGGGCAGTACTCCTATAATTCACCCCTCCACTTT
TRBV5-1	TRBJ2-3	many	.	CASSSQTLTDTQYF	TGCGCCAGCAGCTCCCAGACCCTCACAGATACGCAGTATTTT
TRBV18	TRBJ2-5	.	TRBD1	CASSPRGRGRETQYF	TGTGCCAGCTCACCACGCGGCAGGGGGAGAGAGACCCAGTACTTC
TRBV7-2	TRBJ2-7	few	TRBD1	CASSFRQGLYEQYF	TGTGCCAGCAGCTTCAGACAGGGGCTCTACGAGCAGTACTTC
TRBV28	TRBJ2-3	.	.	CASSPLLRGHTDTQYF	TGTGCCAGCAGCCCCCTCCTGAGGGGCCACACAGATACGCAGTATTTT
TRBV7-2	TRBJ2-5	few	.	CASRLAETQYF	TGTGCCAGCCGATTAGCGGAGACCCAGTACTTC
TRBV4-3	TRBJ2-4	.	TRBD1	CASSRTTGENIQYF	TGCGCCAGCAGCCGGACGACAGGGGAAAACATTCAGTACTTC
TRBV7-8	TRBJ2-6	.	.	CASSFRQSSGANVLTF	TGTGCCAGCAGCTTCCGTCAGAGCTCTGGGGCCAACGTCCTGACTTTC
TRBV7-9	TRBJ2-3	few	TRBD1	CASSRTGVTDTQYF	TGTGCCAGCAGCAGGACAGGGGTCACAGATACGCAGTATTTT
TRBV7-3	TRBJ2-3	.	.	CASSGGHYTDTQYF	TGTGCCAGCAGCGGGGGTCATTACACAGATACGCAGTATTTT
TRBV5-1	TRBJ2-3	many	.	CASSLERYSTDTQYF	TGCGCCAGCAGCTTGGAGCGGTACTCCACAGATACGCAGTATTTT
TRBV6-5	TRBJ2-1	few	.	CASSYEGGRNEQFF	TGTGCCAGCAGTTATGAGGGGGGCCGCAATGAGCAGTTCTTC
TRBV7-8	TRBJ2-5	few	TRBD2	CASSSGLGETQYF	TGTGCCAGCAGCTCCGGACTAGGGGAGACCCAGTACTTC
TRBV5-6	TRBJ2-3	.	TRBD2	CASSLASSGGGDTQYF	TGTGCCAGCAGCTTGGCTTCTAGCGGGGGAGGAGATACGCAGTATTTT
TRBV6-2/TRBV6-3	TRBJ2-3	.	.	CASTTGPTQYF	TGTGCCAGCACCACTGGGCCCACGCAGTATTTT
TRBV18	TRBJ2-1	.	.	CASSPPNGGLYNEQFF	TGTGCCAGCTCACCACCGAACGGGGGGCTCTACAATGAGCAGTTCTTC
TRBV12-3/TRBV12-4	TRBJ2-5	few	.	CASSDSVTPETQYF	TGTGCCAGCAGTGATTCGGTTACGCCAGAGACCCAGTACTTC
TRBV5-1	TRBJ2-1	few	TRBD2	CASSLGMTSSLNEQFF	TGCGCCAGCAGCTTGGGGATGACTAGCTCCCTCAATGAGCAGTTCTTC
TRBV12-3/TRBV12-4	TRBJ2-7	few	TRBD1	CASSRGQGGLYYEQYF	TGTGCCAGCAGTCGAGGACAGGGAGGTTTATACTACGAGCAGTACTTC
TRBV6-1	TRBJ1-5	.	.	CAFSPWTAVADTQHF	TGTGCCTTCAGTCCATGGACCGCAGTAGCAGATACGCAGCATTTT
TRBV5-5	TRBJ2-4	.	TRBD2	CASSAAGGGILAKNIQYF	TGTGCCAGCAGCGCAGCGGGGGGCGGGATACTAGCCAAAAACATTCAGTACTTC
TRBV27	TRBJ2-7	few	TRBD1	CASRESGTGWAYEQYF	TGTGCCAGCAGGGAATCCGGGACAGGGTGGGCCTACGAGCAGTACTTC
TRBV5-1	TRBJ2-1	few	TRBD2	CASSLISGIYNEQFF	TGCGCCAGCAGCTTAATTAGCGGGATCTACAATGAGCAGTTCTTC
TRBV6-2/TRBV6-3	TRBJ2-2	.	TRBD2	CASRLAGAGNTGELFF	TGTGCCAGCAGATTAGCGGGAGCTGGAAACACCGGGGAGCTGTTTTTT